This TCR beta chain stems from a study of identical twins. Addition of a universal primer site occurred through template switching, and cDNA carried unique molecular identifiers. TCRdb processed the 5' RACE reads anew with MiXCR; each CDR3 protein has one entry. The repertoire holds about 530,000 distinct CDR3 sequences, with 20% to 25% as singletons. The CDR3 is 16 residues long. CDR1 and CDR2 (germline): SGHVS, FQNEAQ. Trimming took 2 bases from V and 5 from J; bases not matched to a gene: 5. The same sample was also used in a study of yellow fever vaccine responses in identical twins.

Material for sequencing was CD4+ T cells sorted from blood. This receptor was taken from a woman younger than 35 in good health. The chain joins TRBV7-8 to TRBJ2-2, with 10 bases matching TRBD2. The CDR3 region is CASSLLPSGSTGELFF. The DNA for the CDR3 is TGTGCCAGCAGCTTACTGCCTAGCGGGAGTACCGGGGAGCTGTTTTTT.